The clone carrying this T cell receptor beta chain showed up many times. The antigen is unknown. TCRdb ran MiXCR on the reads and lists one entry per CDR3 protein. The sample holds about 310,000 distinct CDR3 sequences; around 25% are singletons and the top ten take roughly 14%. The data derive from a study of T cell repertoires in cytomegalovirus infection. Overall study context: Indications of both CMV infection and matching HLA type were provided by public TCR beta signatures.

Study-wide findings and caveats: Within the response measured ex vivo, HLA-C-restricted CMV-specific TCR beta clonotypes were dominant.

Germline-derived CDR1 and CDR2 are SGHTA and FQGNSA. Trimming cost V 7 bases and J 6 bases; bases outside gene matches: 9. The CDR3 sequence is 16 residues long. This sequence originates from a human donor in good health (CMV status not recorded). Some clones in this sample may be carry-over from other donors' samples. The material sequenced was cultured PBMCs, taken from culture after CMV antigen stimulation. The chain is built from TRBV7-2 and TRBJ2-3, with 14 bases lining up with TRBD2. This CDR3 is CASTGLAGVPPDTQYF. DNA of the CDR3: TGTGCCAGCACGGGACTAGCGGGAGTGCCCCCCGATACGCAGTATTTT. The entire variable domain, with the rest obtained from reference TRBV7-2 and TRBJ2-3, is as follows: GAGVSQSPSNKVTEKGKDVELRCDPISGHTALYWYRQSLGQGLEFLIYFQGNSAPDKSGLPSDRFSAERTGGSVSTLTIQRTQQEDSAVYLCASTGLAGVPPDTQYFGPGTRLTVL.